One and the same sample provided the 14 T cell receptor beta chains below, sequenced in a study of kidney transplant recipient with SARS-CoV-2 infection. One entry per CDR3 protein, called by TCRdb with MiXCR from the reads. The sample shows roughly 230,000 distinct CDR3 sequences, under 35% of them seen only once. Material: a blood sample, obtained at baseline and on roughly day 110 from a kidney transplant recipient. The receptors here all came from a male patient in his thirties who had COVID-19 and was a kidney transplant recipient. Some T cells may arise from the graft donor.

To note about this clonotype: A read error may be the cause here, since a much bigger clone is one base away. The chain couples TRBV6-5 to TRBJ2-7; 7 positions match TRBD2. The J segment lost 6 bases and the V segment lost 6 bases, leaving 8 bases of the junction unmatched. Per germline, CDR1 MNHEY and CDR2 SVGAGI. The CDR3 has 13 amino acids. The DNA for the CDR3 is TGTGCCAGCAGAGTTTCGGGGGGAGCCGAGCAGTACTTC. Amino acid sequence: CASRVSGGAEQYF.

As to this clonotype: A much more abundant neighbour one base away suggests this may be a read error. V and J are TRBV6-6 and TRBJ2-3; TRBD2 is a possible D gene (5 bases). CDR1 is MNHNY, CDR2 SVGAGI, per germline (reference sequence). CDR3 size: 14 residues. The CDR3 DNA reads TGTGCCAGCAGTTACTCAGCGGATACAGATATGCAGTATTTT. Translating gives CASSYSADTDMQYF.

In this sample, this clonotype turned up many times. This chain links TRBV25-1 with TRBJ1-2; D remains unclear. The V end lost 2 bases, the J end lost 4 bases, and 20 bases lay between the germline ends. This CDR3 spans 17 amino acids. The germline gives CDR1 MGHDK, CDR2 SYGVNS. DNA for the CDR3: TGTGCCAGCAGTGAACGGGGAGAACTGGGAAAGACCTATGGCTACACCTTC. This gives the protein CASSERGELGKTYGYTF.

This clonotype was seen ten or more times. The V and J genes are TRBV4-1 and TRBJ2-7; the D gene is possibly TRBD1 (6 bases). This CDR3 is built from 15 residues. Germline CDR1 MGHRA, CDR2 YSYEKL. Deletions cut 4 bases from V and 0 bases from J, with 13 bases between. The CDR3 bases are TGCGCCAGCAGCCTACAGGGCGAGATCTCCTACGAGCAGTACTTC. It codes for CASSLQGEISYEQYF.

This clonotype was recorded once. Possible read error: a much larger clone is one base away. The V gene is TRBV30, the J gene TRBJ2-7, with D perhaps matching TRBD2 (5 bases). The germline gives CDR1 GTSNPN, CDR2 SVGIG (reference sequence). This CDR3 contains 12 residues. The CDR3 nucleotides are TGTGCCCGGAGAAAGAGGGTCGACGAGCAGTACTTC. It yields the protein CARRKRVDEQYF.

Of note for this clonotype: A much more abundant neighbour one base away suggests this may be a read error. CDR3 nucleotide sequence: TGTGCCAGTAGTTATGTGCGGACAAATCGAAGGACCTATGGCTACACCTTC. Translated: CASSYVRTNRRTYGYTF. V gene TRBV19 combines with J gene TRBJ1-2; tentative D call: TRBD1 (5 bases). This CDR3 contains 17 residues. The germline CDR1 and CDR2 sequences are LNHDA and SQIVND (reference sequence). V was shortened by 5 bases and J by 4 bases, with 23 bases between the two germline ends. Looking up the rest from reference TRBV19 and TRBJ1-2 gives the full variable domain: DGGITQSPKYLFRKEGQNVTLSCEQNLNHDAMYWYRQDPGQGLRLIYYSQIVNDFQKGDIAEGYSVSREKKESFPLTVTSAQKNPTAFYLCASSYVRTNRRTYGYTFGSGTRLTVV.

In its sample, this clonotype was seen many times. This chain links TRBV6-5 with TRBJ1-2; no definite D call. V shed 5 bases and J shed 8 bases, with 15 bases lying between them. Germline values: CDR1 MNHEY, CDR2 SVGAGI. This CDR3 is 13 amino acids long. This CDR3 is CASSAENSGGYTF. CDR3 coding DNA: TGTGCCAGCAGTGCGGAGAACAGCGGCGGCTACACCTTC.

The sample holds a few counts of this clonotype. V and J are TRBV11-3 and TRBJ2-1; 11 nucleotides line up with TRBD2. CDR3 length: 15 amino acids. Unmatched junction bases numbered 3, after V lost 5 bases and J lost 3 bases. Germline CDR1 is SGHNT and CDR2 is YENEEA. CDR3 bases: TGTGCCAGCAGCAAAGGGACTAGCGGCTACAATGAGCAGTTCTTC. Protein: CASSKGTSGYNEQFF.

Turning to this clonotype: A much larger clone differs from this one at a single base, so this may be a read error. The chain links TRBV2 to TRBJ2-7; 9 bases map to TRBD1. The CDR3 is 15 amino acids. The V gene's germline CDR1 is SNHLY and CDR2 FYNNEI. Trimming removed 8 bases from V and 9 bases from J; junction bases left unmatched: 17. The CDR3 DNA sequence: TGTGCCAGCGTCCAGTTGAGACAGGGGGTTAACGGGCAGTACTTC. This translates into CASVQLRQGVNGQYF.

Remarks on this clonotype: One end of the junction varies from germline; a read error may be responsible. V and J are TRBV10-1 and TRBJ1-2; D gene uncertain. CDR3 length equals 17 residues. Germline V gene lookup returns CDR1 WNHNN and CDR2 SYGVQD (reference sequence). The CDR3 loop reads CASSENERSRKTYDYTF. DNA for the CDR3: TGCGCCAGCAGTGAAAACGAAAGATCGCGAAAGACCTATGACTACACCTTC.

There are many counts of this clonotype. The chain couples TRBV19 to TRBJ2-7, with D possibly being TRBD1 (6 bases). Germline assignment: CDR1 LNHDA and CDR2 SQIVND (reference sequence). The CDR3 spans 13 residues. V lost 10 bases to trimming and J lost 7 bases, with 20 bases between them. This chain's CDR3 is CATAQGAQGEQYF. The CDR3 DNA follows: TGTGCCACCGCACAGGGTGCCCAAGGGGAGCAGTACTTC.

In this sample, this clonotype turned up many times. The chain carries TRBV28 and TRBJ1-2; D perhaps matches TRBD1 (6 bases). The germline V gene has CDR1 MDHEN and CDR2 SYDVKM. The V end lost 4 bases, the J end lost 4 bases, and 13 bases lay between the germline ends. The CDR3 length is 14 residues. The CDR3, as DNA: TGTGCCAGCAGTTCCCTCTGGGACATCTATGGCTACACCTTC. This encodes CASSSLWDIYGYTF.

This clonotype came up many times. V usage is TRBV18 and J usage is TRBJ1-1; a possible D gene is TRBD1 (6 bases). Germline-derived CDR1 and CDR2 are KGHSH and LQKENI. V was trimmed by 6 bases and J by 0 bases, leaving 14 bases between them. This CDR3 is 15 amino acids long. DNA of the CDR3: TGTGCCAGCTCGCCGGACAGATCTATGAACACTGAAGCTTTCTTT. It translates to CASSPDRSMNTEAFF.

This clonotype was counted a few times. The chain is built from TRBV6-2 or TRBV6-3 and TRBJ2-2; 9 bases agree with TRBD2. V shed 3 bases, J shed 4 bases, and the junction held 6 bases outside the gene matches. The CDR3 has 16 amino acids. Germline CDR1 reads MNHEY; CDR2 reads SVGEGT. The CDR3 sequence is CASSYPGLASTGELFF. DNA for the CDR3: TGTGCCAGCAGTTATCCGGGACTAGCAAGCACCGGGGAGCTGTTTTTT.